This T cell receptor (beta chain) was recovered during a study of blood T cell repertoires in COVID-19. Overall study context: Sites across the United States, Italy and Spain contributed samples from acute and convalescent COVID-19. The analysed material was cDNA or gDNA that came from T cells, B-cell-depleted T cells, or PBMCs.

Germline CDR1 and CDR2: SGHKS and YYEKEE (reference sequence). The CDR3 spans 14 residues. The junction had 0 bases not matched to a gene; V was cut back by 0 bases and J by 2 bases. In the source study's methods: Quantification of nucleated cells was approximated via reference gene primer amplification. Here immunoSEQ multiplex PCR was the method, and the copy in TCRdb shows in-frame clones only, minus some. From that table come the V and J calls and clone size; the DNA was used to work out D and trimming. This sample carries about 370,000 clones, over 75% of them seen once, and the ten largest clones take less than 11%.

This TCR was recovered from a woman in her twenties or thirties with COVID-19, enrolled during active disease. V is TRBV5-5 and J is TRBJ2-7; TRBD1 aligns across 9 bases. Sequences were obtained from peripheral blood. The CDR3 bases are TGTGCCAGCAGCTTGGGGACAGGGGCCTACGAGCAGTACTTC. Amino acid sequence: CASSLGTGAYEQYF.